Listed here are 24 T cell receptor beta chains from one sample, sequenced in a study of T cell responses to AZD1222 COVID-19 vaccine. TCRdb keeps only in-frame clones here, not all; method: immunoSEQ multiplex PCR. The sample consists of 100,000 to 150,000 clones, approximately 90% of them appearing once. Sequencing was performed on peripheral blood, taken 28 days after the second AZD1222 dose. The source of these receptors is an adult who received the AZD1222 COVID-19 vaccine.

The genes are TRBV23-1 and TRBJ1-2, with D uncertain. TRBV23-1 is an open reading frame, and its role is uncertain. The CDR3 extends over 14 amino acids. V lost 4 bases, J lost 6 bases, and 15 bases lay in between. CDR3 sequence: CASSPLGRYDGYTF. The CDR3, as DNA: TGCGCCAGCAGTCCTCTCGGCAGATACGATGGCTACACCTTC.

The rearrangement joins TRBV5-1 to TRBJ1-1; D may be TRBD1 (5 bases). The CDR3 loop spans 14 amino acids. The germline gives CDR1 SGHRS, CDR2 YFSETQ. V was trimmed by 3 bases and J by 5 bases, leaving 14 bases between them. CDR3 region: CASSSGEGRTEAFF. In DNA, the CDR3 is TGCGCCAGCAGCTCGGGGGAGGGGAGAACTGAAGCTTTCTTT.

V gene TRBV7-3 combines with J gene TRBJ2-7; D is perhaps TRBD2 (5 bases). The V end lost 3 bases, the J end lost 5 bases, and 14 bases lay between the germline ends. Looked up from germline, CDR1 is SGHTA and CDR2 is FQGTGA. The CDR3 sequence is 14 residues long. CDR3 amino acids: CASSFEGSSHEQYF. The CDR3, as DNA: TGTGCCAGCAGCTTTGAGGGCAGTTCCCACGAGCAGTACTTC.

CDR3 amino acids: CASSRDRSWGYTF. CDR3 DNA: TGTGCCAGCTCACGCGACAGGTCATGGGGCTACACCTTC. The rearrangement uses TRBV18 and TRBJ1-2, with D tentatively TRBD1 (6 bases). CDR3 length: 13 amino acids. The germline V gene encodes CDR1 KGHSH and CDR2 LQKENI. V lost 4 bases and J 8 bases, leaving 14 bases between the germline ends.

The CDR3 region is CASSLGIFNEQYF. CDR3 sequence (DNA): TGTGCCAGCAGCTTGGGGATATTTAACGAGCAGTACTTC. This chain uses TRBV5-6 with TRBJ2-7; D gene unclear. There are 13 residues in the CDR3. Trimming took 0 bases from V and 5 from J, leaving 9 bases between them. CDR1 and CDR2 from the germline V gene are SGHDT and YYEEEE.

The genes are TRBV5-6 and TRBJ2-5, with a weak D call TRBD2 (5 bases). V gave up 6 bases and J gave up 0 bases, with 21 bases separating them. The CDR3 length is 17 residues. Germline assignment: CDR1 SGHDT and CDR2 YYEEEE. CDR3 in amino acids: CASTRVRRAVYQETQYF. In nucleotides, the CDR3 is TGTGCCAGCACCCGAGTTCGGCGAGCGGTATACCAAGAGACCCAGTACTTC. The complete variable domain, with remaining parts taken from reference TRBV5-6 and TRBJ2-5, reads DAGVTQSPTHLIKTRGQQVTLRCSPKSGHDTVSWYQQALGQGPQFIFQYYEEEERQRGNFPDRFSGHQFPNYSSELNVNALLLGDSALYLCASTRVRRAVYQETQYFGPGTRLLVL.

The gene calls are TRBV2 and TRBJ1-1; a weak D match, TRBD1 (6 bases). CDR3 length: 13 amino acids. Trimming pared 3 bases from V and 6 bases from J, leaving 11 bases between. In germline, CDR1 is SNHLY, CDR2 FYNNEI. CDR3 nucleotides: TGTGCCAGCAGTGAGGGGGCCGGGGCTGAAGCTTTCTTT. As protein: CASSEGAGAEAFF. The full variable domain, with the rest looked up from reference TRBV2 and TRBJ1-1, is EPEVTQTPSHQVTQMGQEVILRCVPISNHLYFYWYRQILGQKVEFLVSFYNNEISEKSEIFDDQFSVERPDGSNFTLKIRSTKLEDSAMYFCASSEGAGAEAFFGQGTRLTVV.

This clone has a handful of counts. The chain has TRBV7-9 and TRBJ1-2, with 11 bases that match TRBD1. With 5 bases clipped from V and 4 bases from J, the junction kept 6 bases outside the gene matches. Germline CDR1 reads SEHNR; CDR2 reads FQNEAQ (reference sequence). There are 15 residues in the CDR3. In DNA, the CDR3 is TGTGCCAGCAGCCAAGGACAGGGGGCTGTCTATGGCTACACCTTC. Amino acids: CASSQGQGAVYGYTF.

The rearrangement uses TRBV3-1 (or the pseudogene TRBV3-2) and TRBJ2-3, with TRBD2 as a possible D gene (5 bases). This CDR3 contains 15 residues. V gave up 3 bases and J gave up 6 bases, with 16 bases separating them. Germline V lookup: CDR1 LGHDT, CDR2 YNNKEL (reference sequence). This CDR3 reads CASSQGGIRGDTQYF. The CDR3 bases are TGTGCCAGCAGCCAGGGCGGCATCCGAGGGGATACGCAGTATTTT.

The chain carries TRBV3-1 (or the pseudogene TRBV3-2) and TRBJ2-7; D remains ambiguous. V was cut by 0 bases and J by 3 bases, with 6 bases left in between. Germline V gene lookup returns CDR1 LGHDT and CDR2 YNNKEL (reference sequence). The CDR3 has 13 residues. CDR3 in amino acids: CASSQEGHYEQYF. The CDR3 DNA is TGTGCCAGCAGCCAAGAAGGTCACTACGAGCAGTACTTC.

J is TRBJ1-1 and V is TRBV7-9; D unclear. Per the germline V gene, CDR1 is SEHNR and CDR2 is FQNEAQ (reference sequence). Trimming removed 5 bases from V and 8 bases from J, with 18 bases in between. The CDR3 extends over 14 amino acids. CDR3 sequence (DNA): TGTGCCAGCAGCCCCGTGGGCGGAACGGCAGAAGCTTTCTTT. The encoded protein is CASSPVGGTAEAFF. The full variable domain, its missing parts supplied by reference TRBV7-9 and TRBJ1-1, is DTGVSQNPRHKITKRGQNVTFRCDPISEHNRLYWYRQTLGQGPEFLTYFQNEAQLEKSRLLSDRFSAERPKGSFSTLEIQRTEQGDSAMYLCASSPVGGTAEAFFGQGTRLTVV.

The chain carries TRBV5-1 and TRBJ1-6, with D possibly being TRBD1 (5 bases). Trimming took off 0 bases at V and 7 bases at J, with 8 bases between the two ends. Germline V gives CDR1 SGHRS, CDR2 YFSETQ. The CDR3 loop spans 14 amino acids. The CDR3 loop is CASSLDQGNSPLHF. CDR3 nucleotide sequence: TGCGCCAGCAGCTTGGATCAGGGAAATTCACCCCTCCACTTT.

The chain uses TRBV27 and TRBJ2-2; the D gene is possibly TRBD1 (5 bases). CDR3 length: 14 amino acids. V was trimmed by 5 bases and J by 1 base, leaving 8 bases between them. In germline, CDR1 is MNHEY, CDR2 SMNVEV (reference sequence). The CDR3 DNA sequence: TGTGCCAGCAGTCAACAGGAGAACACCGGGGAGCTGTTTTTT. Protein product: CASSQQENTGELFF.

The genes are TRBV2 and TRBJ1-1; the D is unclear. Germline CDR1 is SNHLY and CDR2 is FYNNEI. The CDR3 has 15 residues. V was shortened by 4 bases and J by 0 bases, with 12 bases between the two germline ends. The CDR3 region is CASSGGGWMNTEAFF. The CDR3 bases are TGTGCCAGCAGTGGGGGAGGGTGGATGAACACTGAAGCTTTCTTT. Drawing the rest from reference TRBV2 and TRBJ1-1, the complete variable domain is EPEVTQTPSHQVTQMGQEVILRCVPISNHLYFYWYRQILGQKVEFLVSFYNNEISEKSEIFDDQFSVERPDGSNFTLKIRSTKLEDSAMYFCASSGGGWMNTEAFFGQGTRLTVV.

J is TRBJ1-2 and V is TRBV7-9; 11 bases are a match to TRBD1. CDR3 size: 16 residues. Trimming at V came to 2 bases and at J to 2 bases, leaving 4 bases not matched to a gene. Germline CDR1 reads SEHNR; CDR2 reads FQNEAQ (reference sequence). CDR3: CASSLLGDRGNYGYTF. Here the CDR3 DNA reads TGTGCCAGCAGCTTACTTGGGGACAGGGGGAACTATGGCTACACCTTC.

V and J are TRBV30 and TRBJ1-2, with D hard to call. V was cut by 4 bases and J by 4 bases, with 10 bases left in between. The CDR3 contains 12 residues. Germline V lookup: CDR1 GTSNPN, CDR2 SVGIG (reference sequence). CDR3 in amino acids: CAWTGLRYGYTF. CDR3 in DNA: TGTGCCTGGACCGGACTTCGCTATGGCTACACCTTC.

The rearrangement links TRBV9 to TRBJ1-2, with a weak D call TRBD1 (6 bases). Trimming left V 2 bases short and J 4 bases short, with 15 bases between. The CDR3 consists of 15 residues. From germline, CDR1 is SGDLS and CDR2 YYNGEE. CDR3 nucleotide sequence: TGTGCCAGCAGCGTTAGTTCAGGGACAAGCTATGGCTACACCTTC. It encodes CASSVSSGTSYGYTF.

The J gene is TRBJ2-7, the V gene TRBV27; the D is unclear. The CDR3 contains 13 residues. Germline CDR1 is MNHEY and CDR2 is SMNVEV (reference sequence). The V end was cut by 6 bases, the J end by 7 bases, with 16 bases between. The CDR3 nucleotides are TGTGCCAGCAGCCCCGGGCGAATCGAGGAGCAGTACTTC. As protein: CASSPGRIEEQYF.

This clone was seen a handful of times. The chain combines TRBV5-1 with TRBJ2-4; D is unclear. The CDR3 length is 15 residues. The germline V and J ends were trimmed by 0 bases and 5 bases, with 12 bases remaining between them. Germline V gives CDR1 SGHRS, CDR2 YFSETQ. CDR3 coding DNA: TGCGCCAGCAGCTTGGCCCCGGGCGCAGAAAACATTCAGTACTTC. Protein sequence: CASSLAPGAENIQYF.

The J gene is TRBJ2-2, the V gene TRBV2, with D unresolved. Trimming pared 3 bases from V and 2 bases from J, leaving 13 bases between. The germline gives CDR1 SNHLY, CDR2 FYNNEI. The CDR3 contains 16 residues. CDR3 DNA: TGTGCCAGCAGTGAGGTACAGATTATAAACACCGGGGAGCTGTTTTTT. The encoded protein is CASSEVQIINTGELFF. The full variable domain, with the rest looked up from reference TRBV2 and TRBJ2-2, is EPEVTQTPSHQVTQMGQEVILRCVPISNHLYFYWYRQILGQKVEFLVSFYNNEISEKSEIFDDQFSVERPDGSNFTLKIRSTKLEDSAMYFCASSEVQIINTGELFFGEGSRLTVL.

The chain employs TRBV14 and TRBJ2-7; 12 bases agree with TRBD2. The CDR3 length is 17 residues. J was trimmed by 2 bases and V by 1 base; bases with no gene match: 6. The germline V gene encodes CDR1 SGHDN and CDR2 FVKESK. CDR3 in amino acids: CASSQGTSGIGTYEQYF. CDR3 DNA: TGTGCCAGCAGCCAAGGGACTAGCGGGATAGGAACCTACGAGCAGTACTTC.

This clone was counted a single time. The chain couples TRBV2 to TRBJ1-4; possible D gene TRBD1, 6 bases. The CDR3 is 15 residues long. The germline V gene has CDR1 SNHLY and CDR2 FYNNEI. The ends were cut back, 5 bases at V and 2 bases at J, with 12 bases in the middle. The CDR3 spells CASSPVGGTNEKLFF. The CDR3 nucleotides read TGTGCCAGCAGTCCGGTGGGGGGCACTAATGAAAAACTGTTTTTT.

J is TRBJ2-3 and V is TRBV3-1 (or the pseudogene TRBV3-2), with D unclear. The germline gives CDR1 LGHDT, CDR2 YNNKEL (reference sequence). V lost 2 bases, J lost 0 bases, and 15 bases lay in between. This CDR3 has 17 amino acids. The CDR3 nucleotides are TGTGCCAGCAGCCAAAACCTTAAGGCGCAGAGCACAGATACGCAGTATTTT. Its translation is CASSQNLKAQSTDTQYF.

The chain carries TRBV5-1 and TRBJ2-5; 7 positions match TRBD2. After removal of 7 bases from V and 4 bases from J, the junction contained 13 bases not matched to a gene. There are 15 residues in the CDR3. Germline values: CDR1 SGHRS, CDR2 YFSETQ. DNA of the CDR3: TGCGCCAGCTGCTCAGGGAGGGGAACAAGAGAGACCCAGTACTTC. Translated, it gives CASCSGRGTRETQYF.